The rows below give T cell receptor beta chains drawn from one sample of a study of blood T cell repertoires in COVID-19. Sequencing was performed with immunoSEQ multiplex PCR; in TCRdb, only in-frame clones are kept and a portion is missing. This sample carries about 140,000 clones, 80% to 90% of them seen once, and the ten largest clones take roughly a tenth. The sample taken for sequencing was peripheral blood. The receptor source for this set is a man aged 55 to 70 with active or convalescent COVID-19. Each CDR3 is given with its conserved first and last residue. The D gene is left open where the match is weak. A clone size is listed for some rows: how often the clone was seen (once, few, many), or a class if it is expanded.

TRBD2	-	TRBV7-2	15	TRBJ2-3	CASSFSGRASDTQYF	TGTGCCAGCAGCTTTAGCGGGAGGGCCTCAGATACGCAGTATTTT
TRBD2	-	TRBV27	19	TRBJ2-3	CASSRRGTSGTSSTDTQYF	TGTGCCAGCAGCCGCAGGGGGACTAGCGGAACCTCTAGCACAGATACGCAGTATTTT
-	-	TRBV5-5	14	TRBJ2-7	CASGRDLRSYEQYF	TGTGCCAGCGGGCGGGACTTAAGAAGTTACGAGCAGTACTTC
TRBD1	-	TRBV2	14	TRBJ1-1	CASRRQGPGTEAFF	TGTGCCAGCAGGAGACAGGGGCCGGGCACTGAAGCTTTCTTT
-	-	TRBV5-1	14	TRBJ1-2	CASSLYIEEGGYTF	TGCGCCAGCAGCTTGTATATAGAGGAGGGTGGCTACACCTTC
-	once	TRBV2	15	TRBJ2-3	CASSEVALRGDTQYF	TGTGCCAGCAGTGAGGTGGCTCTCAGGGGAGATACGCAGTATTTT
-	-	TRBV5-1	13	TRBJ2-3	CASSQSPTDTQYF	TGCGCCAGCAGTCAAAGCCCCACAGATACGCAGTATTTT
-	-	TRBV19	14	TRBJ1-2	CASSARDSNYGYTF	TGTGCCAGTAGTGCCCGGGATTCTAACTATGGCTACACCTTC
-	-	TRBV9	15	TRBJ2-7	CASSVSGGVAYEQYF	TGTGCCAGCAGCGTATCAGGCGGGGTCGCCTACGAGCAGTACTTC
TRBD1	-	TRBV2	13	TRBJ1-6	CASKNRGNSPLHF	TGTGCCAGCAAAAACAGGGGAAATTCACCCCTCCACTTT
TRBD2	-	TRBV6-6	14	TRBJ2-7	CASTEILAGQEQYF	TGTGCCAGCACCGAGATACTAGCGGGACAGGAGCAGTACTTC
TRBD2	few	TRBV6-2/TRBV6-3	14	TRBJ2-1	CASSQREVYNEQFF	TGTGCCAGCAGCCAGCGGGAGGTATACAATGAGCAGTTCTTC
TRBD1	-	TRBV4-3	15	TRBJ1-5	CASSQDGQVNQPQHF	TGCGCCAGCAGCCAAGATGGACAGGTAAATCAGCCCCAGCATTTT
-	-	TRBV13	13	TRBJ2-5	CASSSLVGETQYF	TGTGCCAGCAGCTCACTAGTGGGAGAGACCCAGTACTTC
-	-	TRBV7-9	15	TRBJ1-2	CASSRGGGEDYGYTF	TGTGCCAGCAGTCGCGGAGGGGGGGAGGACTATGGCTACACCTTC
-	-	TRBV7-9	14	TRBJ1-2	CASTLLNRAGGYTF	TGTGCCAGCACCCTCCTGAACAGGGCCGGCGGCTACACCTTC
-	-	TRBV24-1	13	TRBJ2-3	CATSDLPTDTQYF	TGTGCCACCAGTGATTTGCCAACAGATACGCAGTATTTT
-	-	TRBV6-4	18	TRBJ2-7	CASSDPQTQFQRGYEQYF	TGTGCCAGCAGTGACCCCCAAACACAGTTCCAAAGGGGCTACGAGCAGTACTTC
TRBD1	-	TRBV5-6	17	TRBJ2-6	CASSRDRGSSGANVLTF	TGTGCCAGCAGCCGGGACAGGGGTTCCTCTGGGGCCAACGTCCTGACTTTC
-	-	TRBV28	13	TRBJ2-7	CASSDSSFYEQYF	TGTGCCAGTTCCGACAGTTCTTTCTACGAGCAGTACTTC
-	-	TRBV7-2	14	TRBJ1-4	CASSPGRGNEKLFF	TGTGCCAGCAGCCCGGGCAGGGGAAATGAAAAACTGTTTTTT
-	-	TRBV27	14	TRBJ2-4	CASSPRGVKNIQYF	TGTGCCAGCAGTCCCCGGGGAGTCAAAAACATTCAGTACTTC
TRBD1	-	TRBV5-6	13	TRBJ2-3	CASSFSRGHTQYF	TGTGCCAGCAGCTTTTCCAGGGGGCATACGCAGTATTTT
-	-	TRBV9	14	TRBJ2-3	CASSRGEGTDTQYF	TGTGCCAGCAGCAGGGGCGAGGGCACAGATACGCAGTATTTT
TRBD2	-	TRBV4-1	19	TRBJ2-1	CASSQEGTSGSIRTNEQFF	TGCGCCAGCAGCCAAGAGGGGACTAGCGGGAGTATTAGGACGAATGAGCAGTTCTTC
-	few	TRBV6-1	14	TRBJ1-5	CASSEQAKNQPQHF	TGTGCCAGCAGTGAACAGGCGAAAAATCAGCCCCAGCATTTT
-	-	TRBV14	15	TRBJ1-1	CASSPLGAGVGEAFF	TGTGCCAGCAGCCCCCTCGGGGCGGGGGTGGGTGAAGCTTTCTTT
-	-	TRBV14	14	TRBJ1-2	CASSQDLGLYGYTF	TGTGCCAGCAGCCAAGACCTGGGCCTCTATGGCTACACCTTC
-	-	TRBV11-2	11	TRBJ2-3	CASSTAVTQYF	TGTGCCAGCAGCACGGCGGTCACGCAGTATTTT
-	few	TRBV7-8	16	TRBJ2-4	CASSLARGLAKNIQYF	TGTGCCAGCAGCTTAGCTAGGGGTTTAGCCAAAAACATTCAGTACTTC
TRBD1	-	TRBV27	17	TRBJ1-2	CASSLSYSTGRGYGYTF	TGTGCCAGCAGTTTATCCTATTCGACAGGGCGAGGGTATGGCTACACCTTC
-	-	TRBV6-5	13	TRBJ1-5	CASSGQRNQPQHF	TGTGCCAGCAGCGGACAGCGCAATCAGCCCCAGCATTTT
-	-	TRBV3-1/TRBV3-2	15	TRBJ2-1	CASSHPTETYNEQFF	TGTGCCAGCAGCCACCCGACGGAGACCTACAATGAGCAGTTCTTC
-	-	TRBV9	13	TRBJ2-3	CASSVLLTDTQYF	TGTGCCAGCAGCGTACTACTCACAGATACGCAGTATTTT
TRBD2	-	TRBV30	16	TRBJ2-3	CAWSVGAGGPVDTQYF	TGTGCCTGGAGTGTGGGAGCGGGAGGGCCGGTAGATACGCAGTATTTT
-	-	TRBV24-1	13	TRBJ2-3	CAIGTRGTDTQYF	TGTGCCATCGGAACCAGGGGCACAGATACGCAGTATTTT
-	-	TRBV5-6	15	TRBJ1-1	CASSLGGRATPEAFF	TGTGCCAGCAGCTTGGGGGGCCGGGCAACCCCTGAAGCTTTCTTT
TRBD1	once	TRBV9	15	TRBJ1-4	CASSVEGQGNEKLFF	TGTGCCAGCAGCGTAGAAGGACAGGGAAATGAAAAACTGTTTTTT
TRBD2	-	TRBV6-1	15	TRBJ2-1	CASSSAAGGFNEQFF	TGTGCCAGCAGTTCAGCGGCGGGGGGGTTTAATGAGCAGTTCTTC
-	-	TRBV27	14	TRBJ2-5	CASSPQGSQETQYF	TGTGCCAGCAGTCCCCAGGGGAGCCAGGAGACCCAGTACTTC
TRBD1	-	TRBV6-5	15	TRBJ1-2	CASRTRDRGSYGYTF	TGTGCCAGCAGGACAAGGGACAGGGGTAGCTATGGCTACACCTTC
TRBD1	-	TRBV19	13	TRBJ2-7	CASGQDRGNEQYF	TGTGCCAGTGGGCAGGACAGGGGCAACGAGCAGTACTTC